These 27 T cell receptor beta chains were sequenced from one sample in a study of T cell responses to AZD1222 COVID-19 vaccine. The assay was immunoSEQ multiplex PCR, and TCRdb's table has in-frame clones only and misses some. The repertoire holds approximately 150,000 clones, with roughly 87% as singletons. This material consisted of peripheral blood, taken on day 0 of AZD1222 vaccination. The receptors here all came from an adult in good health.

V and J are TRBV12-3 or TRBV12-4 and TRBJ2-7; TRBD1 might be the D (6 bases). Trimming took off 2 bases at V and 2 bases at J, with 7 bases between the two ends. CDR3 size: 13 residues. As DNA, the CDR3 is TGTGCCAGCAGTTTACAGGGGACCTACGAGCAGTACTTC. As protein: CASSLQGTYEQYF.

For the CDR3, the DNA is TGTGCCAGTTCTCGGACACGGGATCAGCCCCAGCATTTT. Protein product: CASSRTRDQPQHF. The V and J genes are TRBV19 and TRBJ1-5, with D possibly TRBD1 on 5 matching bases. The CDR3 runs to 13 residues. Germline CDR1 is LNHDA and CDR2 is SQIVND (reference sequence). Trimming stripped 8 bases from V and 5 bases from J, with 13 bases between. Filled out from reference TRBV19 and TRBJ1-5, the complete variable domain reads DGGITQSPKYLFRKEGQNVTLSCEQNLNHDAMYWYRQDPGQGLRLIYYSQIVNDFQKGDIAEGYSVSREKKESFPLTVTSAQKNPTAFYLCASSRTRDQPQHFGDGTRLSIL.

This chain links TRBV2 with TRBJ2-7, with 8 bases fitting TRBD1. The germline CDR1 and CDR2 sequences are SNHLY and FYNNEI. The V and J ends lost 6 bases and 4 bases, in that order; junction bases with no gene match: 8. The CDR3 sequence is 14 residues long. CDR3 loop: CASRPGQARYEQYF. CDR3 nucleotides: TGTGCCAGCAGACCGGGACAGGCAAGATACGAGCAGTACTTC.

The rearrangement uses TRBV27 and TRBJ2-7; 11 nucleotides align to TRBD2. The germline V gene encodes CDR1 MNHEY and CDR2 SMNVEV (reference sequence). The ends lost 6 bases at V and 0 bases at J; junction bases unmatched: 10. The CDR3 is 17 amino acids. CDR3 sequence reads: CASRTGTSGRSSYEQYF. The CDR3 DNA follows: TGTGCCAGCAGAACTGGGACTAGCGGACGAAGCTCCTACGAGCAGTACTTC.

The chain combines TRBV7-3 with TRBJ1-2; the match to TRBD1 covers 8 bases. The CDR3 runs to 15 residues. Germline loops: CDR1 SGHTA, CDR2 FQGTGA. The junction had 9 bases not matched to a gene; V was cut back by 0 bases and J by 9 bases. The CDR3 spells CASSLTYDRGRSYTF. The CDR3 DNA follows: TGTGCCAGCAGCTTAACGTACGACAGGGGTAGAAGCTACACCTTC.

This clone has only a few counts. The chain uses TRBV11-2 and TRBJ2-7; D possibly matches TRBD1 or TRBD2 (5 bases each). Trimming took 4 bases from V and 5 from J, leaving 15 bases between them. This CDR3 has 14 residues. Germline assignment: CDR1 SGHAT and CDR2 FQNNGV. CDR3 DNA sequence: TGTGCCAGCAGCTGGGGCCTTCGGGACCACGAGCAGTACTTC. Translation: CASSWGLRDHEQYF.

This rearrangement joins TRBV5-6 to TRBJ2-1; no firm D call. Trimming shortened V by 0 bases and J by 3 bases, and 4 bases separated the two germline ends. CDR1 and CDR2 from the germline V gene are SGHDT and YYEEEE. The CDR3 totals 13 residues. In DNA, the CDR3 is TGTGCCAGCAGCTTGGTAGGCTACAATGAGCAGTTCTTC. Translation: CASSLVGYNEQFF.

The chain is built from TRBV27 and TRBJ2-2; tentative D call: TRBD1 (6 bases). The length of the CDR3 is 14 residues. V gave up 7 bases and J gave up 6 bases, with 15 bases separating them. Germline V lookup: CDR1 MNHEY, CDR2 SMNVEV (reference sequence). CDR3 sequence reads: CASTRWGRAGELFF. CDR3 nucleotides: TGTGCCAGCACCCGGTGGGGGCGGGCCGGGGAGCTGTTTTTT.

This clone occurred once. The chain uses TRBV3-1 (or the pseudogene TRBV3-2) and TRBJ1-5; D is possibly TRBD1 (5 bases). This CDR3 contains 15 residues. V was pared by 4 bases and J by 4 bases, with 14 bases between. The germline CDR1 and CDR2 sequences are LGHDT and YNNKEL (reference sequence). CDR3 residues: CASSPYQGLNQPQHF. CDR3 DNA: TGTGCCAGCAGCCCCTATCAGGGACTGAATCAGCCCCAGCATTTT.

The CDR3 here is CASSPINTIYF. The CDR3 DNA sequence: TGTGCCAGCAGCCCCATAAACACCATATATTTT. This sequence joins TRBV7-9 and TRBJ1-3; D ambiguous. CDR1 is SEHNR, CDR2 FQNEAQ, per germline (reference sequence). There are 11 residues in the CDR3. V lost 5 bases and J 6 bases, leaving 5 bases between the germline ends.

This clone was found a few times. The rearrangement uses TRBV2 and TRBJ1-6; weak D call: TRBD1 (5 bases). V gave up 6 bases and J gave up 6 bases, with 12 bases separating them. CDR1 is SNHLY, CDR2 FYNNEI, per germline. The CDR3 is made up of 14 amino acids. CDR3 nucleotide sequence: TGTGCCAGCAGGCGCCAGGGCGTTAATTCACCCCTCCACTTT. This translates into CASRRQGVNSPLHF.

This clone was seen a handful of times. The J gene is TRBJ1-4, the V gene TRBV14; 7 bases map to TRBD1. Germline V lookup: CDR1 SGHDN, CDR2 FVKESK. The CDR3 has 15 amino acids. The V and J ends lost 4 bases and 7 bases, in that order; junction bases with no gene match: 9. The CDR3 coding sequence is TGTGCCAGCAGCCGAAACAGGGGAGCAGGTGAAAAACTGTTTTTT. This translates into CASSRNRGAGEKLFF.

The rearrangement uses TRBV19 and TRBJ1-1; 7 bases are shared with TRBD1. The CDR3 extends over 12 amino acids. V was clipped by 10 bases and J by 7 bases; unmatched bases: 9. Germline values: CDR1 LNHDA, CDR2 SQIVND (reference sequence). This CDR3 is CATSPRTGEAFF. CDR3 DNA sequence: TGTGCCACCTCTCCGAGGACAGGTGAAGCTTTCTTT. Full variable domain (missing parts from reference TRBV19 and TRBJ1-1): DGGITQSPKYLFRKEGQNVTLSCEQNLNHDAMYWYRQDPGQGLRLIYYSQIVNDFQKGDIAEGYSVSREKKESFPLTVTSAQKNPTAFYLCATSPRTGEAFFGQGTRLTVV.

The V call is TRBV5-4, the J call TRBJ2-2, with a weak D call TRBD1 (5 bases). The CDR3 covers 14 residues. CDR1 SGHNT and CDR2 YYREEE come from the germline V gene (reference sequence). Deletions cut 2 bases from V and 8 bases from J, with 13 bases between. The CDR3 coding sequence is TGTGCCAGCAGCTTCGACAGATCTCTGGGGGAGCTGTTTTTT. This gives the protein CASSFDRSLGELFF.

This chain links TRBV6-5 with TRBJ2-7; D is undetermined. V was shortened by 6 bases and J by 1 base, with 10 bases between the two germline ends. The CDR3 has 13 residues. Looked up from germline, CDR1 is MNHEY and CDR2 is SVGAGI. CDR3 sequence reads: CASRKTSSYEQYF. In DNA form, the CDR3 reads TGTGCCAGCAGGAAGACAAGTTCCTACGAGCAGTACTTC.

The CDR3 coding sequence is TGTGCCAGCAGCGAGTCTTTGCTTCCCGGGGAGCTGTTTTTT. This encodes CASSESLLPGELFF. This sequence joins TRBV9 and TRBJ2-2; D is unclear. V was clipped by 3 bases and J by 6 bases, with 12 bases between them. Germline CDR1 reads SGDLS; CDR2 reads YYNGEE. The CDR3 totals 14 residues.

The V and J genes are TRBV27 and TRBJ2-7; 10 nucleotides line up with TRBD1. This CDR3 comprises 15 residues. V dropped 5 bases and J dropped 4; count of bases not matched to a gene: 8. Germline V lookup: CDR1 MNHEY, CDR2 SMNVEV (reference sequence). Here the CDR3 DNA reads TGTGCCAGCAGTGGGTGGGACAGGGGTGTGTACGAGCAGTACTTC. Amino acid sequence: CASSGWDRGVYEQYF.

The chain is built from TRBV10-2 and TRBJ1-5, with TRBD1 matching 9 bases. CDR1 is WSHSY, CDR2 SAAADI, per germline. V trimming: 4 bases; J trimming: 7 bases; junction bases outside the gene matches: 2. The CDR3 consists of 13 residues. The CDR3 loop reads CASSGDREQPQHF. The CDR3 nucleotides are TGCGCCAGCAGTGGGGACAGGGAACAGCCCCAGCATTTT.

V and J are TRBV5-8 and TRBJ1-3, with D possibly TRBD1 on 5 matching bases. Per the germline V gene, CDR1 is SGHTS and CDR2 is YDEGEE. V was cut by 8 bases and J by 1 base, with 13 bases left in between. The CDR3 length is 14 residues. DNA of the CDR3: TGTGCCAGTTCGAGAAGGGGTTCTGGAAACACCATATATTTT. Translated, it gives CASSRRGSGNTIYF.

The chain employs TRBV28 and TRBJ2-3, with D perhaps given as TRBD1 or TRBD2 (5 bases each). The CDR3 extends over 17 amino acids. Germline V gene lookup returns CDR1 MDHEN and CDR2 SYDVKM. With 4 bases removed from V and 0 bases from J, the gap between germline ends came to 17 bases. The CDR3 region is CASSSWGAGASTDTQYF. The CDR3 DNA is TGTGCCAGCAGTTCCTGGGGCGCGGGCGCTAGCACAGATACGCAGTATTTT.

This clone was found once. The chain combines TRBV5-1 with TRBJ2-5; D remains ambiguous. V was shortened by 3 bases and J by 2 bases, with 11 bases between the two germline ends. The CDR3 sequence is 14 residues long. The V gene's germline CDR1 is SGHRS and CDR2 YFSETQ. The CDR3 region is CASSSQDGQETQYF. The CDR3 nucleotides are TGCGCCAGCAGCTCCCAGGACGGTCAAGAGACCCAGTACTTC.

CDR3 protein: CASTEGTHARSRYGYTF. The DNA for the CDR3 is TGTGCCAGTACCGAAGGGACTCACGCGAGGTCTCGCTATGGCTACACCTTC. The chain carries TRBV19 and TRBJ1-2; D possibly corresponds to TRBD1 (5 bases). In germline, CDR1 is LNHDA, CDR2 SQIVND (reference sequence). CDR3 length: 17 amino acids. V lost 7 bases and J lost 4, with 25 bases in between.

CDR3 sequence: CASSYNRWQYF. CDR3 in DNA: TGTGCCAGCAGTTACAATCGCTGGCAGTACTTC. V usage is TRBV12-3 or TRBV12-4 and J usage is TRBJ2-7; no firm D call. V lost 4 bases to trimming and J lost 9 bases, with 10 bases between them. The CDR3 runs to 11 residues.

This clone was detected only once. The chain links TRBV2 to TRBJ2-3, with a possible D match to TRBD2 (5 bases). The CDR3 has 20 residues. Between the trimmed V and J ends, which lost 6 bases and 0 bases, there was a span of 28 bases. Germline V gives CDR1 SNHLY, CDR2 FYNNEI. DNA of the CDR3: TGTGCCAGCAGGAAGATCGTCCTAGCCCCCCGATCAGTTAGCACAGATACGCAGTATTTT. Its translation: CASRKIVLAPRSVSTDTQYF.

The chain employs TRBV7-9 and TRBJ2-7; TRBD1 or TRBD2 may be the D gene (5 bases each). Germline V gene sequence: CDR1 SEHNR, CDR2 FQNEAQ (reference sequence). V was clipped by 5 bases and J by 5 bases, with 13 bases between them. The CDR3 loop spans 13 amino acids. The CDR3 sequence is CASSLGTRDEQYF. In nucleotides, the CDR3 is TGTGCCAGCAGCCTAGGGACGAGGGACGAGCAGTACTTC.

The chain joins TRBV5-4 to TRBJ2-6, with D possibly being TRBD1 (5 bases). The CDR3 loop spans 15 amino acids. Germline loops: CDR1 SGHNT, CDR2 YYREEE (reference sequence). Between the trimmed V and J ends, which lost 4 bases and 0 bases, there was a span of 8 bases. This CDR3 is CASSRQNSGANVLTF. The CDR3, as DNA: TGTGCCAGCAGCAGACAGAACTCTGGGGCCAACGTCCTGACTTTC.

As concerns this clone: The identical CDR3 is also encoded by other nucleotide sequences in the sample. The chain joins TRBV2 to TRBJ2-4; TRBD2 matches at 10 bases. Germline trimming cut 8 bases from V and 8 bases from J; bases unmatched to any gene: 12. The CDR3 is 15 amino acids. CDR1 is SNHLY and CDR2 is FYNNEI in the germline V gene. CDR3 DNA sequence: TGTGCCAGCGGACCGGGGCTAGCGGGAGCGGACATTCAGTACTTC. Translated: CASGPGLAGADIQYF.